This TCR beta chain was sequenced during a study of T cells after yellow fever vaccination. Background on the study: SMART-Seq v4 Ultra Low Input prepared the low-cell-number fractions.

Germline loops: CDR1 SGHDN, CDR2 FVKESK. CDR3 size: 11 residues. V dropped 4 bases and J dropped 8 bases, with 8 bases sitting between them. Using its own MiXCR run on the 5' RACE reads, TCRdb lists one record per CDR3 protein. This repertoire shows 310,000 or so distinct CDR3 sequences, around 7.3% found once; its top ten account for about a sixth. The specimen was PBMCs, collected around 45 days after the first yellow fever vaccination. The clonotype originates from a man between 18 and 29 years old who received the YFV17D yellow fever vaccine. The V and J genes are TRBV14 and TRBJ1-2; D is unresolved. The CDR3 bases are TGTGCCAGCAGCCGAGGCAACGGCTACACCTTC. Its protein product is CASSRGNGYTF.